This T cell receptor beta chain was observed in a study of shared clonotypes between healthy human individuals. Assay used: immunoSEQ multiplex PCR; TCRdb lists only in-frame clones, some missing. The sample records a few million clones, about nine tenths being singletons. J lost 2 bases, V lost 4 bases, and 6 bases had no gene match. The germline gives CDR1 SGDLS, CDR2 YYNGEE. There are 15 residues in the CDR3. Adults of Caucasian background living in Nashville, Tennessee made up all donors. The sample consisted of naive CD4+ T cells from PBMCs. The subset was: CD45RA+ positively selected. The TCR sequence derives from a man younger than 35 in good health. Some clones in this sample may be carry-over from other donors' samples. The J gene is TRBJ2-3, the V gene TRBV9; TRBD2 aligns across 8 bases. The chain's CDR3 is CASSSGTRPTDTQYF. DNA for the CDR3: TGTGCCAGCAGCTCCGGGACTAGGCCCACAGATACGCAGTATTTT.